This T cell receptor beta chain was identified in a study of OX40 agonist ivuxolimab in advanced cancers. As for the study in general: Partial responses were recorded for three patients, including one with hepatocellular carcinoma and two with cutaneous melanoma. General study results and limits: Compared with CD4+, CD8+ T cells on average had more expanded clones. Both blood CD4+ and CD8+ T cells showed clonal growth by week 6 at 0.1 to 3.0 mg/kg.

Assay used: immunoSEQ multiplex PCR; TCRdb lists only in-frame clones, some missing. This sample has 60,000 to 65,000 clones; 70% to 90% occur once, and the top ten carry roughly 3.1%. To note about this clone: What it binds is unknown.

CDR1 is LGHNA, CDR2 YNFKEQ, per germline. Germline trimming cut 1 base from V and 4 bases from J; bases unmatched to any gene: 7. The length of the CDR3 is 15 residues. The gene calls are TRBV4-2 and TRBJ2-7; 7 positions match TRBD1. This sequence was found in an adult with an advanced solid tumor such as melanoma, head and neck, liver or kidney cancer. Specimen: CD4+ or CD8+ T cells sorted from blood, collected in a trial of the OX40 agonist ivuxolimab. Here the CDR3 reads CASSQGSGTAYEQYF. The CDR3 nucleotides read TGTGCCAGCAGCCAAGGGTCCGGGACAGCGTACGAGCAGTACTTC.